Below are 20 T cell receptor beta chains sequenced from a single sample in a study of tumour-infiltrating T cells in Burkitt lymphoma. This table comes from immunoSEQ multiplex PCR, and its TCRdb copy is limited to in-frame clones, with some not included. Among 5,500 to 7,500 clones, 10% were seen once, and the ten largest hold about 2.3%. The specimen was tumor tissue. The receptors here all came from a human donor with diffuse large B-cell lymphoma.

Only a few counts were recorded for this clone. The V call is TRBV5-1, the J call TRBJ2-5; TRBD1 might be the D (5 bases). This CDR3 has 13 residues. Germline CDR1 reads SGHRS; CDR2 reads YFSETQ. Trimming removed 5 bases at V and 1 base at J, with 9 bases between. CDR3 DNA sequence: TGCGCCAGCAGTAGTCAGGGCCAAGAGACCCAGTACTTC. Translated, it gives CASSSQGQETQYF.

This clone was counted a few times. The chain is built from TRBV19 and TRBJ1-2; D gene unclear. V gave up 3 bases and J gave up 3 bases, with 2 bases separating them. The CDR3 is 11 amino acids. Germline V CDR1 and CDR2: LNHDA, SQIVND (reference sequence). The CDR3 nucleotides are TGTGCCAGTAGTATTCACTATGGCTACACCTTC. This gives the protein CASSIHYGYTF.

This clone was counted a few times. CDR3 DNA: TGTGCCAGCAGCGTAAAGGATAATTCACCCCTCCACTTT. Its protein product is CASSVKDNSPLHF. The genes are TRBV9 and TRBJ1-6; D ambiguous. CDR3 length: 13 residues. Trimming stripped 1 base from V and 5 bases from J, with 4 bases between. CDR1 is SGDLS, CDR2 YYNGEE, per germline.

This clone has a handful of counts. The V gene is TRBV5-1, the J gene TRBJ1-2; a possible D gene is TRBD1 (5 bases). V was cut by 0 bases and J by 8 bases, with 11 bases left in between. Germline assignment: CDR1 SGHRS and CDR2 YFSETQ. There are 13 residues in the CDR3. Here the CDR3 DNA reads TGCGCCAGCAGCTTGGTGGGGCAGGGCGGCTACACCTTC. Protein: CASSLVGQGGYTF.

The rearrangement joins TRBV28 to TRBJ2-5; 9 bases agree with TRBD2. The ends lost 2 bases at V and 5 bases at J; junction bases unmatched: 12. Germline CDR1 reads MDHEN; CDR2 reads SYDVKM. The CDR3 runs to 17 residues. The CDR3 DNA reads TGTGCCAGCAGTTTAGGAATGACTAGCGGCATGGGCGAGACCCAGTACTTC. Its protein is CASSLGMTSGMGETQYF. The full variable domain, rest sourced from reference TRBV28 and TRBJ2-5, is DVKVTQSSRYLVKRTGEKVFLECVQDMDHENMFWYRQDPGLGLRLIYFSYDVKMKEKGDIPEGYSVSREKKERFSLILESASTNQTSMYLCASSLGMTSGMGETQYFGPGTRLLVL.

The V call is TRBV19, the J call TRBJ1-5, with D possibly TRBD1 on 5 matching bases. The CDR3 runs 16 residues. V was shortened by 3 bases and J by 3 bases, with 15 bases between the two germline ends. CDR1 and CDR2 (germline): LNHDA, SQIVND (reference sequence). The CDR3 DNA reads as TGTGCCAGTAGTATCAACTACGGGACGGACAATCAGCCCCAGCATTTT. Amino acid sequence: CASSINYGTDNQPQHF.

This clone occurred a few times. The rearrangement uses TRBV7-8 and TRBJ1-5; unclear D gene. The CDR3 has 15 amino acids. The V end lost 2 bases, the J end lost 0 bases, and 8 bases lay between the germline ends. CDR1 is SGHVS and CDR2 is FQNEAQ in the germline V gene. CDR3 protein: CASSLNIHSNQPQHF. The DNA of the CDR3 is TGTGCCAGCAGCTTAAACATTCATAGCAATCAGCCCCAGCATTTT.

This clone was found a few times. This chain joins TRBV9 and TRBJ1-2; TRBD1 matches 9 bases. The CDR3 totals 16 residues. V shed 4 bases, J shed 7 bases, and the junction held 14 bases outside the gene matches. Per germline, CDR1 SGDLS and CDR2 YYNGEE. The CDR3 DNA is TGTGCCAGCAGCACAAACCCCCAGGACAGGGGAAGTGGCTACACCTTC. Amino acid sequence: CASSTNPQDRGSGYTF.

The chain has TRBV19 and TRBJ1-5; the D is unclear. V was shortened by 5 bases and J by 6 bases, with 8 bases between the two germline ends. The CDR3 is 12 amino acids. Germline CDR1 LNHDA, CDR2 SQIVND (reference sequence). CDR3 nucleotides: TGTGCCAGTAGTGACCCAGGTCAGCCCCAGCATTTT. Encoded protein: CASSDPGQPQHF.

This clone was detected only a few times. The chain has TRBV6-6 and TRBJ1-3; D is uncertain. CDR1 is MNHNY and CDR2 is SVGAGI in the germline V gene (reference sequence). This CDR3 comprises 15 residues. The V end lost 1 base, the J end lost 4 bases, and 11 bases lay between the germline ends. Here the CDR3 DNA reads TGTGCCAGCAGTTACTGGGAAGGGAGAGGAAACACCATATATTTT. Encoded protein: CASSYWEGRGNTIYF.

In DNA, the CDR3 is TGCGCCAGCAGCGGAGACAGGCGCGAAGCTTTCTTT. This encodes CASSGDRREAFF. This chain connects TRBV5-1 to TRBJ1-1; weak D call: TRBD1 (6 bases). V was clipped by 4 bases and J by 8 bases, with 12 bases between them. CDR3 length equals 12 residues. In germline, CDR1 is SGHRS, CDR2 YFSETQ.

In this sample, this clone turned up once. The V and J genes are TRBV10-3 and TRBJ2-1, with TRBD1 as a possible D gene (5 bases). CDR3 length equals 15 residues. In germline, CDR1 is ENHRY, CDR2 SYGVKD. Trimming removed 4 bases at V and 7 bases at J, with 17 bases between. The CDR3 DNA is TGTGCCATCAGTGGACCCCTTGACAGTGTAAATGAGCAGTTCTTC. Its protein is CAISGPLDSVNEQFF.

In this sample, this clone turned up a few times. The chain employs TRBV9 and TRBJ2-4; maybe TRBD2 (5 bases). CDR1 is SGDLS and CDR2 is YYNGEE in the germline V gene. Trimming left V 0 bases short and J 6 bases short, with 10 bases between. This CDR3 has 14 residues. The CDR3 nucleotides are TGTGCCAGCAGCGTAGAGTCTAGCCGAAACATTCAGTACTTC. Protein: CASSVESSRNIQYF.

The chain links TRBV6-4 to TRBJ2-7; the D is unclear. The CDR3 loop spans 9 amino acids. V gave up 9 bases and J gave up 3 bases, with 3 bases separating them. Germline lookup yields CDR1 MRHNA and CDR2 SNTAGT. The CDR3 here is CASYYEQYF. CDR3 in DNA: TGTGCCAGTTACTACGAGCAGTACTTC.

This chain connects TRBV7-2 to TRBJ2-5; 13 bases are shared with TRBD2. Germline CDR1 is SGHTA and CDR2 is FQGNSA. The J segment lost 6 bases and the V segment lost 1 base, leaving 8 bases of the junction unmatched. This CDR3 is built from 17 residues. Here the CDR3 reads CASSLGATSGGAKTQYF. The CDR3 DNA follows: TGTGCCAGCAGCTTAGGAGCAACTAGCGGGGGGGCAAAGACCCAGTACTTC.

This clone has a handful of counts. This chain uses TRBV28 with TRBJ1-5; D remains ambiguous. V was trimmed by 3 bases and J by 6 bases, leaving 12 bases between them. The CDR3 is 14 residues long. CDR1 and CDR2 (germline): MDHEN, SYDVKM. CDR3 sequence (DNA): TGTGCCAGCAGTTTTTTGGTTGGCGGTCAGCCCCAGCATTTT. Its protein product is CASSFLVGGQPQHF.

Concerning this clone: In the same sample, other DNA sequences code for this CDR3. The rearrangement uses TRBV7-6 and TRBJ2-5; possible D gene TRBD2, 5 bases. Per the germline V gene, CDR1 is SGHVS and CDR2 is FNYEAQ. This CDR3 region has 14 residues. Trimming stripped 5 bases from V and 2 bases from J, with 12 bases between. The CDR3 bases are TGTGCCAGCAGCGAATGGACGGGGCAAGAGACCCAGTACTTC. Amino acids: CASSEWTGQETQYF.

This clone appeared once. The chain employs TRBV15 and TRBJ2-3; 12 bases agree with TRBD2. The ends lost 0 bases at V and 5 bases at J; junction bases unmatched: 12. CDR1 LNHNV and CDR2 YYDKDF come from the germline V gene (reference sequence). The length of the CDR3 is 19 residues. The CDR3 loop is CATSRETSGGLGTIDTQYF. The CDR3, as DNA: TGTGCCACCAGCAGAGAGACTAGCGGGGGCCTAGGGACTATAGATACGCAGTATTTT.

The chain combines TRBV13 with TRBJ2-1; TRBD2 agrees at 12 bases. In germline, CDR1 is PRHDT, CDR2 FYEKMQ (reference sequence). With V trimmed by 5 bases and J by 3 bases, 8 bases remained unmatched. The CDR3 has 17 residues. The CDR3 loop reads CASSPIRLAGDYNEQFF. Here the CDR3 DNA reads TGTGCCAGCAGCCCCATAAGACTAGCGGGGGACTACAATGAGCAGTTCTTC.

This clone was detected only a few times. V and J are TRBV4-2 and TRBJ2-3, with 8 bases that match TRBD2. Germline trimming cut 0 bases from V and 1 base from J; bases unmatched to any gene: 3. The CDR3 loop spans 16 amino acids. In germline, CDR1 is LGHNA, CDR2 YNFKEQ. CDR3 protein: CASSQDLSGGTDTQYF. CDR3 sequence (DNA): TGTGCCAGCAGCCAAGATCTTAGCGGGGGCACAGATACGCAGTATTTT.